The clone carrying this TCR beta chain showed up just a few times. Its antigen is still unknown. This entry comes from a study of T cells after yellow fever vaccination. Study background: The SMART-Seq v4 Ultra Low Input method served to prepare the low-cell-number fractions.

This CDR3 comprises 14 residues. V lost 3 bases, J lost 7 bases, and 12 bases lay in between. Study-wide findings and caveats: Overall, a small share of clonotypes was seen in both CD4 and CD8 compartments.

Each CDR3 protein gets one entry after TCRdb re-called the 5' RACE reads with MiXCR. This sample has hundreds of thousands of distinct CDR3 sequences, with roughly 4% found just once. The sample consisted of PBMCs, taken on the day of the yellow fever booster vaccination. The receptor's source is a man aged 18 to 29 who received the YFV17D yellow fever vaccine. V usage is TRBV12-3 or TRBV12-4 and J usage is TRBJ2-2; weak D call: TRBD1 (7 bases). CDR3 sequence: CASSLQGGNGELFF. Written as DNA, the CDR3 is TGTGCCAGCAGTTTGCAGGGGGGCAACGGGGAGCTGTTTTTT.